This T cell receptor (beta chain) originates from a study of cytomegalovirus exposure and HLA in healthy donors. In the study overall: In a later analysis, the 120 or so validation repertoires were reported to have used the same platform as the roughly 700 first-cohort repertoires.

Trimming removed 6 bases at V and 4 bases at J, with 8 bases between. This CDR3 has 12 residues. In germline, CDR1 is MDHEN, CDR2 SYDVKM. Here immunoSEQ multiplex PCR was the method, and the copy in TCRdb shows in-frame clones only, minus some. There are 330,000 or so clones in the sample; 86% occur only once, and under 0.85% lies in the top ten. A note on this clone: Its matching antigen is unknown.

Study results and caveats: A subsequent analysis found that TCR clusters from the first cohort also tended to co-occur in the 90 to 150 validation repertoires, with less than 95% of cluster scores above 0.

The receptor comes from a woman younger than 35 in good health and CMV-seronegative. This sequence joins TRBV28 and TRBJ2-3; D perhaps matches TRBD1 (6 bases). Sequencing was done on a sample of PBMCs. CDR3 loop: CASSPGADTQYF. CDR3 bases: TGTGCCAGCAGCCCAGGGGCAGATACGCAGTATTTT.